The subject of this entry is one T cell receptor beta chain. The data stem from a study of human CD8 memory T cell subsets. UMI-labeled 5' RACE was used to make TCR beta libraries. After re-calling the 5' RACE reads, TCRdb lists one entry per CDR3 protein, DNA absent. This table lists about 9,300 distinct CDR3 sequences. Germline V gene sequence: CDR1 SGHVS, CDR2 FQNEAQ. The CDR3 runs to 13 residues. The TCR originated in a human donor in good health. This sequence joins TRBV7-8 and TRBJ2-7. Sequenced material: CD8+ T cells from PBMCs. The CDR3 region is CASAHRVSYEQYF.